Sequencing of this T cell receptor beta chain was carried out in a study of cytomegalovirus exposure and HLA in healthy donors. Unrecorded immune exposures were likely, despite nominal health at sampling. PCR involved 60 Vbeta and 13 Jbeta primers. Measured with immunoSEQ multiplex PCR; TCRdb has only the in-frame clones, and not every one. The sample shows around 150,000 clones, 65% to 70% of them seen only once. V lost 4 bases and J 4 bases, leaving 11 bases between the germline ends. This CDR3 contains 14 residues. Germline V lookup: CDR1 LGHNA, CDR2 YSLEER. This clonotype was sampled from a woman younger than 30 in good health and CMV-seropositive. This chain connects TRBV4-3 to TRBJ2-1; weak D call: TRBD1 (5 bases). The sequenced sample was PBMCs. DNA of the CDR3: TGCGCCAGCAGCCCACAGGTCTCGTACAATGAGCAGTTCTTC. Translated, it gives CASSPQVSYNEQFF.